This T cell receptor beta chain was captured in a study of STAT3 mutations in large granular lymphocyte leukemia. Study-level information: More than half of T-LGLL patients received immunosuppressive therapy. General study results and limits: Some patients had persisting codominant clonotypes that could mask small clones. In T-cell large granular lymphocyte leukemia, about half of patients showed multiple immunodominant subclonotypes. In about 30% of the 18 patients, new TCR clonotypes emerged after therapy.

In the case of this clone: The antigen remains undetermined.

Average productive template count per sample was around 44,000. Produced via immunoSEQ multiplex PCR; TCRdb's table is partial and in-frame only. The table lists around 8,500 clones, 85% to 90% of them singletons. Sequencing was done on a sample of peripheral blood mononuclear cells. This receptor was identified in a man older than 75 with T-cell large granular lymphocyte leukemia. Some clones in this sample may be carry-over from other donors' samples.

The CDR3 coding sequence is TGTGCCAGCAGCTGGGGACAGAGGGGCGCCGAGCAGTACTTC. It yields the protein CASSWGQRGAEQYF. The chain recombines TRBV7-9 with TRBJ2-7; TRBD1 agrees at 7 bases. The J segment lost 6 bases and the V segment lost 4 bases, leaving 9 bases of the junction unmatched. The length of the CDR3 is 14 residues. CDR1 is SEHNR and CDR2 is FQNEAQ in the germline V gene (reference sequence).